These 5 T cell receptor beta chains were sequenced from one sample in a study of blood T cell repertoires in COVID-19. Only in-frame clones appear in the TCRdb table, and some are missing; sequencing was by immunoSEQ multiplex PCR. The sample consists of around 250,000 clones, about 88% of them appearing once. The source material was PBMCs or T cells enriched from blood (not recorded which). These receptors were collected from a man younger than 45 with acute COVID-19.

This clone has more than one count but fewer than ten. V is TRBV15 and J is TRBJ2-1, with 10 bases lining up with TRBD2. The CDR3 runs 13 residues. V was pared by 10 bases and J by 10 bases, with 10 bases of the junction left unmatched. Germline V gene data show CDR1 as LNHNV and CDR2 as YYDKDF (reference sequence). DNA for the CDR3: TGTGCCAGTGAAAGCGGGGGGGCCCGGGAGCAGTTCTTC. Protein: CASESGGAREQFF.

The chain combines TRBV15 with TRBJ1-5; the D is unclear. The CDR3 contains 15 residues. V lost 3 bases and J lost 6, with 15 bases in between. Germline V lookup: CDR1 LNHNV, CDR2 YYDKDF (reference sequence). The CDR3 nucleotides read TGTGCCACCAGCAGCGAGGGAAGGTTGTTTCAGCCCCAGCATTTT. This gives the protein CATSSEGRLFQPQHF.

This clone was found a few times. The genes are TRBV4-1 and TRBJ2-3, with 8 bases lining up with TRBD2. Trimming cost V 2 bases and J 6 bases; bases outside gene matches: 7. The CDR3 loop spans 15 amino acids. CDR1 MGHRA and CDR2 YSYEKL come from the germline V gene. The CDR3 here is CASSQLAGLRDTQYF. The CDR3 coding sequence is TGCGCCAGCAGCCAACTAGCGGGCTTGCGCGATACGCAGTATTTT.

The chain combines TRBV7-9 with TRBJ2-1; 15 bases are shared with TRBD2. The CDR3 consists of 15 residues. CDR1 is SEHNR, CDR2 FQNEAQ, per germline (reference sequence). Germline trimming cut 5 bases from V and 9 bases from J; bases unmatched to any gene: 5. The CDR3 DNA is TGTGCCAGCAGCCCCCGGACTAGCGGGAGGGGTGAGCAGTTCTTC. Residues: CASSPRTSGRGEQFF.

In this sample, this clone turned up a few times. The rearrangement links TRBV6-4 to TRBJ2-1; no clear D. This CDR3 spans 13 amino acids. Per germline, CDR1 MRHNA and CDR2 SNTAGT. The germline V and J ends were trimmed by 8 bases and 7 bases, with 15 bases remaining between them. In nucleotides, the CDR3 is TGTGCCAGCTCTGGCTCCCGTAAGAATGAGCAGTTCTTC. It yields the protein CASSGSRKNEQFF.